The 17 T cell receptor beta chains below were found in one sample sequenced in a study of T cell clonality in common variable immunodeficiency. Method: immunoSEQ multiplex PCR; TCRdb's copy keeps in-frame clones and lacks some. This repertoire lists approximately 34,000 clones without singletons; approximately 0.94% sits in the top ten. Sequenced sample: peripheral blood mononuclear cells. The receptor source for this set is a person aged 18 to 75 in good health.

This clone was detected ten times or more. The read ends 3 residues shy of where the CDR3 ends; the end is completed using the germline J gene. J is TRBJ1-5 and V is TRBV18; TRBD1 is a possible D gene (5 bases). Germline V gene lookup returns CDR1 KGHSH and CDR2 LQKENI. The CDR3 totals 13 residues. Trimming pared 3 bases from V and 6 bases from J, leaving 9 bases between. CDR3 bases read: TGTGCCAGCTCACCGGGGGGAACTCAGCCC. It encodes CASSPGGTQP. The full CDR3 protein reads CASSPGGTQPQHF.

This clone was counted ten times or more. With the read ending 3 residues before the CDR3 end, the germline J gene is used to fill in that end. This sequence joins TRBV7-9 and TRBJ2-1, with D perhaps TRBD2 (5 bases). V gave up 1 base and J gave up 7 bases, with 14 bases separating them. The germline V gene has CDR1 SEHNR and CDR2 FQNEAQ (reference sequence). There are 15 residues in the CDR3. CDR3: CASSLGFPDLNEQFF. The DNA read from the CDR3 is TGTGCCAGCAGCTTAGGCTTTCCGGACTTGAATGAG.

The sample holds many counts of this clone. The CDR3 end lies 3 residues beyond the end of the read and is filled in from the germline J gene. This specimen includes other DNA sequences encoding the same CDR3. The chain recombines TRBV7-2 with TRBJ2-7, with TRBD2 matching 11 bases. The CDR3 spans 15 residues. Germline CDR1 SGHTA, CDR2 FQGNSA. V was clipped by 5 bases and J by 3 bases; unmatched bases: 6. Partial CDR3 DNA: TGTGCCAGCAGCCTGACTAGCGGGATCAACTACGAG. Encoded protein: CASSLTSGINYE. Given in full, the CDR3 is CASSLTSGINYEQYF.

This clone was detected ten times or more. The read finishes 3 residues shy of the CDR3 end, and the germline J gene is used to complete it. The chain uses TRBV20-1 and TRBJ1-1; TRBD1 is a possible D gene (5 bases). Deletions cut 0 bases from V and 3 bases from J, with 14 bases between. Germline V gene data show CDR1 as DFQATT and CDR2 as SNEGSKA (reference sequence). CDR3 length equals 15 residues. The sequenced part of the CDR3 DNA is TGCAGTGCTAGAGATCCTCCAGGGTGGGACACTGAA. Translation: CSARDPPGWDTE. The full CDR3 is CSARDPPGWDTEAFF.

This clone was observed many times. The CDR3 end is not reached by the read, which stops 3 residues before it; the germline J gene fills it in. This rearrangement joins TRBV20-1 to TRBJ1-2, with 9 positions matching TRBD1. The CDR3 length is 14 residues. The germline gives CDR1 DFQATT, CDR2 SNEGSKA (reference sequence). V lost 6 bases to trimming and J lost 7 bases; unmatched junction nucleotides: 12. The part of the CDR3 DNA that was read is TGCAGTGCCACCTCGGGGACAGGGTGGACTGGC. Translation gives CSATSGTGWTG. The whole CDR3 protein reads CSATSGTGWTGYTF.

This clone was found many times. The sequenced fragment ends 3 residues before the CDR3 boundary, so the rest is inferred from the germline J gene. The genes are TRBV11-2 and TRBJ2-5, with 10 bases lining up with TRBD1. V shed 5 bases and J 3 bases; nucleotides not matched to a gene: 3. The CDR3 totals 14 residues. Germline values: CDR1 SGHAT, CDR2 FQNNGV. Partial CDR3 DNA: TGTGCCAGCAGCAGAGGGACAGGGGAAGAGACC. As protein: CASSRGTGEET. The entire CDR3 is CASSRGTGEETQYF. The full variable domain, with the rest looked up from reference TRBV11-2 and TRBJ2-5, is EAGVAQSPRYKIIEKRQSVAFWCNPISGHATLYWYQQILGQGPKLLIQFQNNGVVDDSQLPKDRFSAERLKGVDSTLKIQPAKLEDSAVYLCASSRGTGEETQYFGPGTRLLVL.

In its sample, this clone was seen many times. The read ends 3 residues before the CDR3 terminus; that terminus is restored from the germline J gene. V usage is TRBV7-3 and J usage is TRBJ1-2; 10 bases fit TRBD1. Germline-derived CDR1 and CDR2 are SGHTA and FQGTGA. The CDR3 contains 13 residues. The CDR3: CASSPLTGGGYTF. Partial CDR3 DNA: TGTGCCAGCAGCCCCCTGACAGGGGGCGGC.

This clone showed up many times. The sequenced fragment ends 3 residues before the CDR3 boundary, so the rest is inferred from the germline J gene. The V and J genes are TRBV19 and TRBJ1-1, with D perhaps matching TRBD1 (5 bases). This CDR3 has 15 amino acids. The germline V and J ends were trimmed by 4 bases and 2 bases, with 14 bases remaining between them. Germline CDR1 and CDR2: LNHDA and SQIVND (reference sequence). The CDR3 bases that were read are TGTGCCAGTAGTACTTTCTCGACAGTTAACACTGAA. This sequence encodes CASSTFSTVNTE. The CDR3, in full, reads CASSTFSTVNTEAFF. Drawing the rest from reference TRBV19 and TRBJ1-1, the complete variable domain is DGGITQSPKYLFRKEGQNVTLSCEQNLNHDAMYWYRQDPGQGLRLIYYSQIVNDFQKGDIAEGYSVSREKKESFPLTVTSAQKNPTAFYLCASSTFSTVNTEAFFGQGTRLTVV.

This clone was counted at least ten times. The observed sequence ends 3 residues before the CDR3 terminus, with the missing tail filled in from the germline J gene. The chain carries TRBV19 and TRBJ1-6, with TRBD1 identical over 8 bases. The CDR3 loop spans 17 amino acids. V dropped 5 bases and J dropped 7; count of bases not matched to a gene: 13. The germline V gene has CDR1 LNHDA and CDR2 SQIVND (reference sequence). The CDR3 sequence is CASSSSSDRGWNSPLHF. The CDR3 DNA, read in part, is TGTGCCAGTAGTTCCTCCAGCGACAGGGGATGGAATTCACCC.

Many counts were recorded for this clone. The read finishes 3 residues shy of the CDR3 end, and the germline J gene is used to complete it. V and J are TRBV12-3 or TRBV12-4 and TRBJ2-2; D gene unclear. The CDR3 runs 14 residues. The ends were cut back, 7 bases at V and 3 bases at J, with 12 bases in the middle. The CDR3 bases that were read are TGTGCCAGCAACTACGTAATGGACACCGGGGAG. Translation: CASNYVMDTGE. From start to end, the CDR3 is CASNYVMDTGELFF.

This clone was detected only a few times. This may come from a read error, since a much larger clone is one base off. The sequenced fragment ends 3 residues before the CDR3 boundary, so the rest is inferred from the germline J gene. Additional DNA sequences in this sample encode the identical CDR3. The genes are TRBV20-1 and TRBJ1-2, with TRBD1 matching over 7 bases. The CDR3 runs to 14 residues. CDR1 is DFQATT and CDR2 is SNEGSKA in the germline V gene (reference sequence). CDR3 DNA, as far as it was read: TGTAGTGCTAGAGATCTGTGGGACAGAGAACGC. Protein: CSARDLWDRER. The full CDR3 protein reads CSARDLWDRERYTF.

This clone was seen ten or more times. Sequencing ends 3 residues short of the CDR3 end; the germline J gene provides the rest. This sequence joins TRBV20-1 and TRBJ1-5; 9 bases match TRBD1. From germline, CDR1 is DFQATT and CDR2 SNEGSKA (reference sequence). Trimming at V came to 6 bases and at J to 3 bases, leaving 6 bases not matched to a gene. CDR3 length: 14 amino acids. Partial CDR3 DNA: TGCAGTGCCCGGGACAGGGTAAACAATCAGCCC. It encodes CSARDRVNNQP. The whole CDR3 protein reads CSARDRVNNQPQHF.

This clone has at least ten counts. Read coverage stops 3 residues before the CDR3 terminus; the germline J gene supplies the remainder. The rearrangement uses TRBV14 and TRBJ2-7; 11 bases agree with TRBD1. V lost 1 base to trimming and J lost 4 bases; unmatched junction nucleotides: 3. The CDR3 is 15 amino acids. The V gene's germline CDR1 is SGHDN and CDR2 FVKESK. The covered CDR3 bases are TGTGCCAGCAGCCAAGGAGGGACAGGGGGATACGAG. Encoded protein: CASSQGGTGGYE. The complete CDR3 protein is CASSQGGTGGYEQYF.

At least ten counts were recorded for this clone. The read is 3 residues too short to cover the CDR3 end, so that end is filled in from the germline J gene. V and J are TRBV7-3 and TRBJ2-6, with 7 bases fitting TRBD1. Germline loops: CDR1 SGHTA, CDR2 FQGTGA. Trimming cost V 4 bases and J 4 bases; bases outside gene matches: 4. This CDR3 is 15 amino acids long. The chain's CDR3 is CASSSSGGGANVLTF. CDR3 DNA (partial): TGTGCCAGCAGCTCGTCAGGGGGAGGGGCCAACGTC.

Many counts were recorded for this clone. The read stops 3 residues short of the end of the CDR3; the missing end is completed from the germline J gene. V is TRBV10-3 and J is TRBJ1-2, with 8 bases aligning to TRBD1. In germline, CDR1 is ENHRY, CDR2 SYGVKD. The junction had 4 bases not matched to a gene; V was cut back by 6 bases and J by 7 bases. The CDR3 is 12 residues long. CDR3 DNA (partial): TGTGCCATCAGAGGACAGGGCTCTGGC. This encodes CAIRGQGSG. The entire CDR3 protein reads CAIRGQGSGYTF.

This clone was counted at least ten times. Read sequence stops 3 residues before the CDR3 end, and the germline J gene provides the missing end. The gene calls are TRBV12-3 or TRBV12-4 and TRBJ2-1, with TRBD1 matching over 10 bases. The CDR3 spans 15 residues. The V segment lost 7 bases and the J segment 3 bases; nucleotides outside the gene matches: 6. CDR3 loop: CASTLGQGFYNEQFF. The sequenced part of the CDR3 DNA is TGTGCCAGCACTTTGGGACAGGGGTTCTACAATGAG.

This clone was picked up many times. CDR3 DNA, as far as it was read: TGTGCCAGCAGCCAAAACTCTGAAAAA. Protein: CASSQNSEK. The full CDR3 is CASSQNSEKLFF. V and J are TRBV14 and TRBJ1-4; unclear D gene. The CDR3 extends 3 residues past the end of the read, so its final part is completed from the germline J gene. The CDR3 sequence is 12 residues long. V lost 2 bases, J lost 7 bases, and 5 bases lay in between. Germline CDR1 and CDR2: SGHDN and FVKESK.